The subject of this entry is one T cell receptor (beta chain). Cohorts were determined from participant-reported clinical history. The CDR3 covers 13 residues. V lost 0 bases and J lost 3, with 3 bases in between. From germline, CDR1 is ENHRY and CDR2 SYGVKD. The data stem from a study of blood T cell repertoires in COVID-19. Profiling relied on immunoSEQ multiplex PCR, and the TCRdb table lists in-frame clones only, not all of them. This sample carries approximately 260,000 clones, approximately 88% of them seen once, and the ten largest clones take 1% to 1.5%. The chain carries TRBV10-3 and TRBJ1-5, with D uncertain. What was sequenced was PBMCs or T cells enriched from blood (not recorded which). The receptor's source is a woman in her 40s with acute COVID-19. CDR3 sequence reads: CAISESLNQPQHF. The DNA of the CDR3 is TGTGCCATCAGTGAGTCCCTCAATCAGCCCCAGCATTTT.